The text below deals with one T cell receptor (beta chain). This clone was detected a few times. No cognate antigen has been identified for it. There are no base qualities to consult, and no much larger clone falls within one base. The data were taken from a study of radiation and T cells in renal cell carcinoma (dated by TCRdb to about 2020). Turning to the overall study: A total of 50 to 60 samples underwent TCR beta sequencing, made up of about 26 tumors and about 27 peripheral blood samples. Across all 50 or so samples, under 5,000,000 unique CDR3 nucleotide sequences, encoding 2,658,974 unique CDR3 amino acid sequences, were identified. On the study overall, not on this receptor specifically: Compared with control tumors, irradiated tumors had a greater number of dominant CDR3 motifs, and these motifs made up a bigger portion of the repertoire. Because only small tumor regions of around 1 g were available, intratumoral heterogeneity was not captured. TCR clonality was higher in irradiated tumors than in controls, as the top 100 clonotypes made up an average of about 54% of the repertoire in irradiated tumors compared with roughly 40% in nephrectomy-only tumors. The single-armed trial design could not address effects of radiation dose or scheduling on the TCR repertoire.

Explained via the paper, the time point label denotes: tumor resected at nephrectomy. The treatment or condition label of this sample denotes: treatment-naive control, cytoreductive nephrectomy. For controls, tumors were taken from treatment-naive renal cell carcinoma patients who had cytoreductive nephrectomy with no radiation beforehand. All patients had renal cell carcinoma with clear cell pathology. Control tumors used for TCR sequencing came from several females and under twelve males, resected 2011 to 2014, with median age about 50 years (range roughly 40 to 85). Tumors were mechanically dissociated, digested with collagenase/hyaluronidase at 37 °C, processed in gentleMACS C tubes, and stored in liquid nitrogen. Genomic DNA for TCR sequencing was prepared using the QIAamp DNA Blood Mini Kit (Qiagen). Only samples passing all quality control checks were included in the analyses. TCR beta libraries were generated from genomic DNA with the immunoSEQ kit, following the manufacturer's recommendations. For library preparation, a first multiplex PCR was performed with proprietary primers, followed by a second PCR in which unique barcodes were added, and bead cleanups were performed after each round. Each sample batch included a kit-provided positive control reaction and a negative control reaction. The final libraries underwent checking on an Agilent 4200 TapeStation D1000 ScreenTape, volumetric pooling, and quantification by qPCR. Sequencing was performed on an Illumina NextSeq500 using a MidOutput 150-cycle cartridge, with 156 Read1 cycles, 15 Index1 cycles, and the kit custom primers. The pooled library was loaded at roughly 1 pM, and roughly 20% PhiX control was spiked in. The authors' analysis ran thus. Vendor-processed data were analyzed in R, with a clonotype defined as all T cells sharing the same CDR3 nucleotide sequence. In the clone abundance analyses, frequencies in each sample were normalized to that sample's 10,000 most abundant clones. Public T cell clones, averaging fewer than five per sample, were removed before analysis. Dominant motifs were analyzed with ImmunoMap using the PAM10 matrix, a gap penalty of 30, and a homology threshold of 0.3, and motifs with a cumulative frequency of at least 0.01 were considered dominant. TCRdb limited this immuneACCESS table to in-frame rearrangements with V and J called. A share of clones is missing; checked studies link under half to unresolved V genes, and the rest is unexplained. The DNA gave D and trimming, while V, J and clone size come from that table. Recorded for this sample are more than 8,000 clones; 50% to 65% of them occurred a single time. The ten largest make up about 10% of the sample.

This TCR derives from a man aged 40-50 years with renal cell carcinoma. The starting material was tumor tissue, obtained from a patient whose treatment was nephrectomy without radiotherapy.

The DNA reads as follows: TGTGCCAGCAGCCCAGGTGGGGTGTACACTGAAGCTTTCTTT. It is translated as CASSPGGVYTEAFF. Recombination linked TRBV5-5 to TRBJ1-1; the D gene assignment is ambiguous. V is reduced by 4 bases and J by 3 bases, leaving a spacing of 13 bases between them. From cysteine to phenylalanine, the CDR3 is 14 amino acids long. Only the CDR3 portion is preserved as DNA: 42 bases, with reading frame beginning at the first base. Looking up the germline V gene (reference sequence) yields CDR1 SGHKS and CDR2 YYEKEE. Where the CDR3 stops, the reference TRBV5-5 and TRBJ1-1 genes take over; the full variable domain is DAGVTQSPTHLIKTRGQQVTLRCSPISGHKSVSWYQQVLGQGPQFIFQYYEKEERGRGNFPDRFSARQFPNYSSELNVNALLLGDSALYLCASSPGGVYTEAFFGQGTRLTVV.